Sequencing of this TCR beta chain was carried out in a study of T cell repertoires in cytomegalovirus infection. TCRdb reprocessed the reads with MiXCR, giving one entry per CDR3 protein. The table includes some 500,000 distinct CDR3 sequences, 30% to 40% detected once. Germline loops: CDR1 SEHNR, CDR2 FQNEAQ (reference sequence). CDR3 length equals 15 residues. V trimming: 6 bases; J trimming: 3 bases; junction bases outside the gene matches: 4. Study-level findings and limits: CMV carriers having the relevant HLA were flagged by cumulative public TCR beta family frequency.

Points on this clonotype: Its target is not known.

The sequencing here drew on cultured PBMCs, taken from culture after CMV antigen stimulation. The clonotype comes from a human donor in good health (CMV status not recorded). Some clones in this sample may be carry-over from other donors' samples. This sequence joins TRBV7-9 and TRBJ2-5; 13 positions agree with TRBD2. CDR3 amino acids: CASSRLAGGKETQYF. CDR3 nucleotides: TGTGCCAGCAGTCGACTAGCGGGGGGCAAAGAGACCCAGTACTTC. The full variable domain, its missing parts supplied by reference TRBV7-9 and TRBJ2-5, is DTGVSQNPRHKITKRGQNVTFRCDPISEHNRLYWYRQTLGQGPEFLTYFQNEAQLEKSRLLSDRFSAERPKGSFSTLEIQRTEQGDSAMYLCASSRLAGGKETQYFGPGTRLLVL.